This TCR beta chain was profiled in a study of OX40 agonist ivuxolimab in advanced cancers. Worth noting for this clone: The target antigen is unknown.

Germline lookup yields CDR1 SGHRS and CDR2 YFSETQ. There are 14 residues in the CDR3. V dropped 0 bases and J dropped 5 bases, with 8 bases sitting between them. The study, taken as a whole, reports: More expanded clones were found, on average, in CD8+ than in CD4+ T cells.

Only in-frame clones appear in the TCRdb table, and some are missing; sequencing was by immunoSEQ multiplex PCR. Of 60,000 to 70,000 clones in the sample, 85% to 90% were seen once. This TCR was sampled from an adult with an advanced solid tumor such as melanoma, head and neck, liver or kidney cancer. Source: CD4+ or CD8+ T cells sorted from blood, taken in a trial of the OX40 agonist ivuxolimab. The V and J genes are TRBV5-1 and TRBJ2-2, with no clear D. This CDR3 is CASSLVQGTGELFF. The DNA of the CDR3 is TGCGCCAGCAGCTTGGTTCAAGGGACCGGGGAGCTGTTTTTT.